A single count supports the clone carrying this T cell receptor (beta chain). CDR3 length equals 14 residues. V lost 1 base and J 6 bases, leaving 7 bases between the germline ends. Germline V CDR1 and CDR2: MGHDK, SYGVNS. Followed longitudinally, the Seattle patients had been enrolled during active infection. These data are taken from a study of blood T cell repertoires in COVID-19. Study processing details: From reference gene primer amplification, estimates of nucleated cell counts were derived. Assay used: immunoSEQ multiplex PCR; TCRdb lists only in-frame clones, some missing. V and J calls and clone size are as listed in that table; D and trimming were resolved from the DNA. The sample lists tens of thousands of clones; around nine tenths were seen once.

The chain recombines TRBV25-1 with TRBJ1-6, with TRBD1 as a possible D gene (5 bases). Sequencing was carried out using peripheral blood. The sequence derives from an older woman with COVID-19, enrolled during active disease. The CDR3 bases are TGTGCCAGCAGTGAATTTAGGGGTAATTCACCCCTCCACTTT. It translates to CASSEFRGNSPLHF. Looking up the rest from reference TRBV25-1 and TRBJ1-6 gives the full variable domain: EADIYQTPRYLVIGTGKKITLECSQTMGHDKMYWYQQDPGMELHLIHYSYGVNSTEKGDLSSESTVSRIRTEHFPLTLESARPSHTSQYLCASSEFRGNSPLHFGNGTRLTVT.